The clone carrying this T cell receptor (beta chain) was counted many times. Individual TCR cDNA molecules each bore their own unique molecular identifier. Each CDR3 protein gets one entry after TCRdb re-called the 5' RACE reads with MiXCR. Here the sample spans 30,000 to 40,000 distinct CDR3 sequences, around 7.6% being singletons. Regarding time point: blood at routine non-recurrence follow-up after resection. Sequencing was performed on whole RNA extracted from tumor and nontumor lung tissue, or from frozen PBMC, and the material was left unsorted. The record originates from a study of spatial heterogeneity in lung cancer. Study-level background: Sequencing covered available follow-up PBMC samples collected a median of approximately 25 months after resection.

The V gene's germline CDR1 is GTSNPN and CDR2 SVGIG (reference sequence). Trimming stripped 2 bases from V and 1 base from J, with 14 bases between. The CDR3 totals 16 residues. This material consisted of PBMCs, taken at follow-up. This TCR came from a male donor with early-stage non-small cell lung cancer. The rearrangement joins TRBV30 to TRBJ1-4; perhaps TRBD1 as D (5 bases). The DNA of the CDR3 is TGTGCCTGGAGTAGGGGCTTGGTGGTAACTAATGAAAAACTGTTTTTT. It codes for CAWSRGLVVTNEKLFF.